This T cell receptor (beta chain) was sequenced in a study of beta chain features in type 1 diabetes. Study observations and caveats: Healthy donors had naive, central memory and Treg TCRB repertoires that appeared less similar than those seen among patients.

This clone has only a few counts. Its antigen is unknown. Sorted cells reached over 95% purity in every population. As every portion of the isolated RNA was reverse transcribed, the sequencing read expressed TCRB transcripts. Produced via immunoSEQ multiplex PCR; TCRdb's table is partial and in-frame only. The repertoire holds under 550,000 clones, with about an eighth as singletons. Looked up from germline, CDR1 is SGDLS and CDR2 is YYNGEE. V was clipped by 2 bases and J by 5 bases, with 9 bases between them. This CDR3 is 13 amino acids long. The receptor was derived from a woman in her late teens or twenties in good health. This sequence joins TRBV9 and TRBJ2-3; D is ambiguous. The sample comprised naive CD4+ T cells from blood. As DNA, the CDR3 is TGTGCCAGCAGCGTTTACGGTGGAGATACGCAGTATTTT. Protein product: CASSVYGGDTQYF.